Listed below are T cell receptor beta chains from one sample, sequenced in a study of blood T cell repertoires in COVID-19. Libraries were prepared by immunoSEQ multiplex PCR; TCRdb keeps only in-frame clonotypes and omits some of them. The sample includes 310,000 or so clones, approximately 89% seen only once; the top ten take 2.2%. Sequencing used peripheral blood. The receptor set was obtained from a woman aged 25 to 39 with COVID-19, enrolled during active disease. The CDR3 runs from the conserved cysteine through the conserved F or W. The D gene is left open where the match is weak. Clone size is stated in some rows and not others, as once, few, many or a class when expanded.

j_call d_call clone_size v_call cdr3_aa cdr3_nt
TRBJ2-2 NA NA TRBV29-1 CSVEEGTPTNTGELFF TGCAGCGTTGAAGAAGGGACTCCAACGAACACCGGGGAGCTGTTTTTT
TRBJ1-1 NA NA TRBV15 CATSPVDVRGNTEAFF TGTGCCACCAGCCCGGTAGATGTCAGGGGAAACACTGAAGCTTTCTTT
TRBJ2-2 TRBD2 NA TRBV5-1 CASSLATSGSTGELFF TGCGCCAGCAGCTTGGCCACTAGCGGGAGCACCGGGGAGCTGTTTTTT
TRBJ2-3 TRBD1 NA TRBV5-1 CASSGTGRTDTQYF TGCGCCAGCAGCGGGACAGGCAGGACAGATACGCAGTATTTT
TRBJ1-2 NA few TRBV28 CASTQGLFYGYTF TGTGCCAGCACCCAGGGGCTCTTCTATGGCTACACCTTC
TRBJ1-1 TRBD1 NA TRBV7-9 CASSLDLGQMNTEAFF TGTGCCAGCAGCTTAGACCTGGGACAGATGAACACTGAAGCTTTCTTT
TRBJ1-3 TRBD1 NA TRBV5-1 CASSSGTGSGNTIYF TGCGCCAGCAGCTCCGGGACAGGCTCTGGAAACACCATATATTTT
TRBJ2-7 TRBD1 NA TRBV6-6 CASSSSRQGAYEQYF TGTGCCAGCAGTTCCTCACGACAGGGAGCCTACGAGCAGTACTTC
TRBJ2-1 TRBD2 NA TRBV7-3 CASSFGTSGYNEQFF TGTGCCAGCAGCTTCGGGACTAGCGGCTACAATGAGCAGTTCTTC
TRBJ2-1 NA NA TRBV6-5 CASSLQGRRAYNEQFF TGTGCCAGCAGTTTACAAGGACGGAGGGCTTACAATGAGCAGTTCTTC
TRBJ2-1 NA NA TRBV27 CASSLQGNEQFF TGTGCCAGCAGTTTGCAGGGCAATGAGCAGTTCTTC
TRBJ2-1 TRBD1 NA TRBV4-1 CASSQGPSGQGNNEQFF TGCGCCAGCAGCCAGGGACCCTCGGGACAGGGTAACAATGAGCAGTTCTTC
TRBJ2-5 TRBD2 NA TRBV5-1 CASSSGLAQETQYF TGCGCCAGCAGCTCTGGACTAGCGCAAGAGACCCAGTACTTC
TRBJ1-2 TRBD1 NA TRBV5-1 CASSGQGANYGYTF TGCGCCAGCAGCGGACAGGGGGCTAACTATGGCTACACCTTC
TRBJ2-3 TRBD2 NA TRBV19 CASSRDGGAVFTDTQYF TGTGCCAGTTCGAGGGACGGGGGGGCCGTGTTCACAGATACGCAGTATTTT
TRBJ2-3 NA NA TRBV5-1 CASSFEGEVDTQYF TGCGCCAGCAGCTTTGAAGGGGAAGTAGATACGCAGTATTTT
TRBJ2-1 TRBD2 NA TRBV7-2 CASSLGTSAYNEQFF TGTGCCAGCAGCCTCGGGACTAGCGCATACAATGAGCAGTTCTTC
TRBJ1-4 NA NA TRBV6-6 CASSYDTRAGKLFF TGTGCCAGCAGTTACGACACCCGAGCCGGAAAACTGTTTTTT
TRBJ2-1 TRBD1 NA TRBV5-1 CASSSGQGHNEQFF TGCGCCAGCAGCTCCGGACAGGGCCACAATGAGCAGTTCTTC
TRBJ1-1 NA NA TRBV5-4 CASSPTLSGAGNTEAFF TGTGCCAGCAGCCCGACACTTAGCGGGGCGGGGAACACTGAAGCTTTCTTT
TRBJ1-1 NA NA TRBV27 CASSPTVGGEGKTEAFF TGTGCCAGCAGTCCGACAGTTGGGGGCGAGGGGAAAACTGAAGCTTTCTTT
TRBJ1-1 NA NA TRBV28 CASRLGETEAFF TGTGCCAGCAGGCTAGGCGAGACTGAAGCTTTCTTT
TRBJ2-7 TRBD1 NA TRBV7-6 CASSLAPARGNEQYF TGTGCCAGCAGCTTAGCTCCGGCCAGGGGGAACGAGCAGTACTTC
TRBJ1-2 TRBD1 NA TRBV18 CASSPPGQGATYGYTF TGTGCCAGCTCACCACCGGGGCAGGGGGCGACCTATGGCTACACCTTC
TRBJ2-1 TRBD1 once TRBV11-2 CASSLGPGTGVDNEQFF TGTGCCAGCAGCTTAGGGCCCGGGACAGGGGTCGACAATGAGCAGTTCTTC
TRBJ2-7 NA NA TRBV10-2 CASRWSSEQYF TGCGCCAGCAGGTGGAGTTCCGAGCAGTACTTC
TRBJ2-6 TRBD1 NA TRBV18 CASSPAGQGYGANVLTF TGTGCCAGCTCACCGGCGGGACAGGGGTACGGGGCCAACGTCCTGACTTTC
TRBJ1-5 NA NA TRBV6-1 CASSEVRDQPQHF TGTGCCAGCAGTGAGGTCCGAGATCAGCCCCAGCATTTT
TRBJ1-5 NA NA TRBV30 CAWSGFQGSNQPQHF TGTGCCTGGAGTGGCTTCCAGGGTAGCAATCAGCCCCAGCATTTT
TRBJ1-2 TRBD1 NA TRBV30 CAWSSTGTYGYTF TGTGCCTGGAGCTCGACAGGGACGTATGGCTACACCTTC
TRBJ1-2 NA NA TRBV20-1 CSASSVTGYGYTF TGCAGTGCTAGTTCAGTTACAGGGTATGGCTACACCTTC
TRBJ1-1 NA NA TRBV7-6 CASALSGTTNTEAFF TGTGCCAGCGCCCTTTCGGGGACAACGAACACTGAAGCTTTCTTT
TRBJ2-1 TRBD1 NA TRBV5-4 CASSSGQGGDNEQFF TGTGCCAGCAGCTCGGGACAGGGTGGGGACAATGAGCAGTTCTTC
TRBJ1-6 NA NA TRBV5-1 CASSLELRNNSPLHF TGCGCCAGCAGCTTGGAGTTGCGAAATAATTCACCCCTCCACTTT
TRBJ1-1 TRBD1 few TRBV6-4 CASSESGTVSQEAFF TGTGCCAGCAGTGAAAGTGGGACAGTGAGCCAGGAGGCTTTCTTT
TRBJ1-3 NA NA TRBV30 CAWSWGSVSGNTIYF TGTGCCTGGAGTTGGGGCAGCGTCTCTGGAAACACCATATATTTT
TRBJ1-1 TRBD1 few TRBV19 CASHGRDRENTEAFF TGTGCCAGCCACGGGCGGGACAGAGAGAACACTGAAGCTTTCTTT
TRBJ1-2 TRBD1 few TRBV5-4 CASSLESGGSGYTF TGTGCCAGCAGCTTAGAGTCAGGGGGCAGTGGCTACACCTTC
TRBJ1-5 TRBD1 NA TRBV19 CASSTGQGNNQPQHF TGTGCCAGTAGTACGGGACAGGGAAACAATCAGCCCCAGCATTTT
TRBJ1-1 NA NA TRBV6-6 CASSREAGQQAFF TGTGCCAGCAGCCGCGAGGCAGGACAGCAAGCTTTCTTT
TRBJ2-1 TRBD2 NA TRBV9 CASSASSGSYNEQFF TGTGCCAGCAGCGCCTCTAGCGGCTCCTACAATGAGCAGTTCTTC
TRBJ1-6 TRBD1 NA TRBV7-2 CASSLLIGQDLNSPLHF TGTGCCAGCAGCTTATTAATCGGACAGGACCTTAATTCACCCCTCCACTTT
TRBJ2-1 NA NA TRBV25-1 CASRPNPPYNEQFF TGTGCCAGCAGACCTAACCCTCCCTACAATGAGCAGTTCTTC
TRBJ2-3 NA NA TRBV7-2 CASSVLGHEASTDTQYF TGTGCCAGCAGCGTTTTGGGACACGAAGCTAGCACAGATACGCAGTATTTT
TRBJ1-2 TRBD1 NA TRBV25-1 CASSDRGYWAPNYGYTF TGTGCCAGCAGTGACAGGGGGTATTGGGCCCCTAACTATGGCTACACCTTC